This T cell receptor (beta chain) stems from a study of T cell repertoires in cytomegalovirus infection. In the study overall: The study used recently identified HLA-C-restricted and well-studied HLA-B-restricted CMV epitopes. It can be stated that public TCR beta signatures indicated CMV infection as well as a matching HLA type.

Trimming pared 5 bases from V and 2 bases from J, leaving 19 bases between. Per the germline V gene, CDR1 is MNHNY and CDR2 is SVGAGI (reference sequence). This CDR3 spans 17 amino acids. One entry per CDR3 protein results from TCRdb running MiXCR on the reads. This table has around 300,000 distinct CDR3 sequences, 22% appearing once. To note about this clonotype: The antigen is unknown.

This TCR came from a human donor in good health (CMV status not recorded). Some clones in this sample may be carry-over from other donors' samples. The chain is built from TRBV6-6 and TRBJ1-5; D is unresolved. Sequencing was performed on cultured PBMCs, taken from culture after CMV antigen stimulation. The DNA of the CDR3 is TGTGCCAGCAGTCAATGGACTTCTCTGGCCGGCAATCAGCCCCAGCATTTT. The encoded protein is CASSQWTSLAGNQPQHF.